This T cell receptor (beta chain) is drawn from a study of blood T cell repertoires in COVID-19. Study-level information: Spain, Italy and the United States supplied samples that represented acute and convalescent COVID-19.

Sequencing used immunoSEQ multiplex PCR; TCRdb keeps in-frame clones, though not all of them. The table includes 55,000 to 80,000 clones, approximately 83% detected once. Trimming cost V 10 bases and J 4 bases, with 16 bases left between them. Germline V lookup: CDR1 SNHLY, CDR2 FYNNEI. CDR3 size: 14 residues. This TCR was recovered from a human donor in a cohort sampled during active COVID-19. Input material: peripheral blood. The rearrangement links TRBV2 to TRBJ1-4; unclear D gene. The CDR3 region has the DNA TGTGCCACCTCCCCTTACATGCTTAATGAAAAACTGTTTTTT. Protein sequence: CATSPYMLNEKLFF.